These 8 T cell receptor beta chains came from one sample sequenced in a study of blood T cell repertoires in COVID-19 (dated by TCRdb to about 2020). Libraries were constructed by the immunoSEQ multiplex PCR assay. TCRdb took over this immuneACCESS table, retaining in-frame rearrangements with V and J assigned. Such tables are incomplete; in checked studies, under half of the missing clones stem from an unresolved V gene, and the remainder is unexplained. The sample profile shows fewer than 400,000 clones; 80% to 90% of them were found once. The top ten clones comprise around 5% of the sample. Sequenced input: PBMCs or T cells enriched from blood (not recorded which). The receptors derive from a young man who had recovered from COVID-19.

Comments on this clone: Other DNA sequences in the sample encode the same CDR3. This sequence joins TRBV9 and TRBJ1-5, with D possibly TRBD1 on 6 matching bases. The CDR3 has 15 amino acids. Germline CDR1 reads SGDLS; CDR2 reads YYNGEE. V was clipped by 0 bases and J by 7 bases, with 14 bases between them. CDR3 region: CASSVETGLGQPQHF. For the CDR3, the DNA is TGTGCCAGCAGCGTAGAAACAGGGCTCGGGCAGCCCCAGCATTTT. The full variable domain, completed using reference TRBV9 and TRBJ1-5, is DSGVTQTPKHLITATGQRVTLRCSPRSGDLSVYWYQQSLDQGLQFLIQYYNGEERAKGNILERFSAQQFPDLHSELNLSSLELGDSALYFCASSVETGLGQPQHFGDGTRLSIL.

This sequence joins TRBV18 and TRBJ2-5; 8 bases fit TRBD1. CDR3 length equals 15 residues. The V segment lost 6 bases and the J segment 1 base; nucleotides outside the gene matches: 7. The V gene's germline CDR1 is KGHSH and CDR2 LQKENI. The CDR3 protein is CASSLRQGPQETQYF. The CDR3 coding sequence is TGTGCCAGCTCCCTGAGACAGGGGCCCCAAGAGACCCAGTACTTC.

J is TRBJ1-1 and V is TRBV4-2; no clear D gene. This CDR3 has 15 amino acids. The germline V gene encodes CDR1 LGHNA and CDR2 YNFKEQ. Trimming left V 1 base short and J 0 bases short, with 9 bases between. The CDR3 DNA is TGTGCCAGCAGCCAAGGGCGAGGGATGAACACTGAAGCTTTCTTT. It yields the protein CASSQGRGMNTEAFF.

J is TRBJ1-6 and V is TRBV12-3 or TRBV12-4, with D unclear. V gave up 5 bases and J gave up 7 bases, with 9 bases separating them. The CDR3 covers 13 residues. CDR3 amino acids: CASSRGENSPLHF. The CDR3, as DNA: TGTGCCAGCAGTCGCGGGGAAAATTCACCCCTCCACTTT.

This sequence joins TRBV2 and TRBJ1-4, with D tentatively TRBD1 (6 bases). V lost 8 bases, J lost 6 bases, and 19 bases lay in between. The CDR3 is 15 residues long. CDR1 is SNHLY and CDR2 is FYNNEI in the germline V gene. CDR3 in amino acids: CASHLQQGVDEKLFF. The CDR3 nucleotides read TGTGCCAGCCACCTCCAACAGGGAGTAGATGAAAAACTGTTTTTT.

The chain recombines TRBV18 with TRBJ1-2, with 10 bases aligning to TRBD1. Germline V gene sequence: CDR1 KGHSH, CDR2 LQKENI. The CDR3 is made up of 16 amino acids. Trimming removed 3 bases from V and 2 bases from J; junction bases left unmatched: 6. The CDR3 sequence: CASSPGQGRSNYGYTF. The CDR3 DNA reads as TGTGCCAGCTCACCGGGACAGGGGAGATCAAACTATGGCTACACCTTC.

The chain combines TRBV12-3 or TRBV12-4 with TRBJ1-6; possibly TRBD1 for D (5 bases). There are 12 residues in the CDR3. V lost 6 bases to trimming and J lost 9 bases, with 9 bases between them. In DNA, the CDR3 is TGTGCCAGCAGGGACACAGGTTCACCCCTCCACTTT. This codes for CASRDTGSPLHF.

This chain uses TRBV2 with TRBJ1-5, with a possible D match to TRBD1 (5 bases). The ends were cut back, 2 bases at V and 5 bases at J, with 10 bases in the middle. CDR3 length equals 14 residues. Germline-derived CDR1 and CDR2 are SNHLY and FYNNEI. In nucleotides, the CDR3 is TGTGCCAGCAGTGAACAGGAGGGGTATCAGCCCCAGCATTTT. Translating it yields CASSEQEGYQPQHF.